The rows below give T cell receptor beta chains drawn from one sample of a study of shared clonotypes between healthy human individuals. Sequencing was performed with immunoSEQ multiplex PCR; in TCRdb, only in-frame clones are kept and a portion is missing. The sample lists some 2 million clones; 85% to 95% were seen once. Sequencing was carried out using naive CD4+ T cells sorted from blood. These receptors all stem from a man between 18 and 35 years old in good health. Each CDR3 is given with its conserved first and last residue. Fields, in order: J gene, clone size, V gene, D gene, CDR3 DNA, CDR3 protein. The D gene is left open where the match is weak. Clone size is given for some rows only: seen once, a few or many times, or a class if the clone is expanded.

TRBJ2-3,-,TRBV10-2,TRBD2,TGCGCCAGCAGTGGGGTAGCGGGAGTGACAGATACGCAGTATTTT,CASSGVAGVTDTQYF
TRBJ2-7,once,TRBV7-2,-,TGTGCCAGCAGCAGACGGGACACCGTCTCCTACGAGCAGTACTTC,CASSRRDTVSYEQYF
TRBJ2-7,-,TRBV5-1,TRBD1,TGCGCCAGCAGACTCGACAGGGGGGCGCCCTACGAGCAGTACTTC,CASRLDRGAPYEQYF
TRBJ2-7,-,TRBV11-2,TRBD1,TGTGCCAGCTCGGGACAGGGATACTACGAGCAGTACTTC,CASSGQGYYEQYF
TRBJ2-7,-,TRBV4-1,-,TGCGCCAGCAGCCAAGGCAATGGGCAGTACTTC,CASSQGNGQYF
TRBJ1-2,-,TRBV5-4,-,TGTGCCAGCAGCGGGAGGGGAAGGTCCCTCCTAAACTATGGCTACACCTTC,CASSGRGRSLLNYGYTF
TRBJ2-5,once,TRBV5-4,TRBD2,TGTGCCAGCAGTTTAGCGGGGAGACAAGAGACCCAGTACTTC,CASSLAGRQETQYF
TRBJ2-4,-,TRBV7-2,TRBD2,TGTGCCAGCAGCTTAGCGGGAGGGATGCTAGCCAAAAACATTCAGTACTTC,CASSLAGGMLAKNIQYF
TRBJ1-6,once,TRBV11-2,-,TGTGCCATCTCGGACGCGGGGAGTTCACCCCTCCACTTT,CAISDAGSSPLHF
TRBJ1-1,-,TRBV7-9,TRBD1,TGTGCCAGCAGCCACGTACAGGGGAAAACTGAAGCTTTCTTT,CASSHVQGKTEAFF
TRBJ1-5,-,TRBV5-6,TRBD1,TGTGCCAGCAGCTTGGTGGAGGGGGCCGAGACTTTT,CASSLVEGAETF
TRBJ1-4,-,TRBV6-6,-,TGTGCCAGCAGTTACGAGGCAGGCTTCGAAAAACTGTTTTTT,CASSYEAGFEKLFF